Each of the 14 T cell receptor beta chains below was sequenced from the same sample in a study of T cells in Graves' hyperthyroidism and ophthalmopathy. TCR beta CDR3 sequences were amplified from RNA transcripts. Initially, a first-round RT-PCR of the TCR CDR3 employed the HTBI primer set. A single record per CDR3 protein comes from TCRdb applying MiXCR to the multiplex PCR reads. Of about 340,000 distinct CDR3 sequences listed, about 20% are singletons. Sample: blood. These receptor sequences come from a woman between 50 and 59 years old with Graves' hyperthyroidism.

Notes on this clonotype: It may be a read error: a sequence one base away is much more abundant. The chain couples TRBV3-1 to TRBJ2-1, with D possibly being TRBD2 (6 bases). Germline assignment: CDR1 LGHDT and CDR2 YNNKEL (reference sequence). The CDR3 length is 16 residues. CDR3 coding DNA: TGTACCAGCAGCCAAGAAAGGGCGGGGTCCTACAATGAGCAGTTCTTC. This sequence encodes CTSSQERAGSYNEQFF.

This clonotype was detected many times. V and J are TRBV12-3 or TRBV12-4 and TRBJ1-5; tentatively, D is TRBD1 (6 bases). This CDR3 has 17 amino acids. Trimming shortened V by 5 bases and J by 4 bases, and 21 bases separated the two germline ends. As DNA, the CDR3 is TGTGCCAGCAGTCCGGGAGGGACGCCCCAGGGGAATCAGCCCCAGCATTTT. Translated, it gives CASSPGGTPQGNQPQHF.

V is TRBV9 and J is TRBJ2-3; 7 bases are a match to TRBD1. The CDR3 spans 14 residues. CDR1 and CDR2 (germline): SGDLS, YYNGEE. V lost 3 bases, J lost 5 bases, and 6 bases stayed unmatched. The CDR3 region has the DNA TGTGCCAGCAGCGAGCCGACAGGGAAAGATACGCAGTATTTT. This encodes CASSEPTGKDTQYF.

This clonotype was observed a handful of times. J is TRBJ1-2 and V is TRBV5-1; 8 nucleotides agree with TRBD1. Trimming at V came to 4 bases and at J to 7 bases, leaving 12 bases not matched to a gene. Per the germline V gene, CDR1 is SGHRS and CDR2 is YFSETQ. The CDR3 consists of 15 residues. The CDR3 region is CASSLRLDRAGGYTF. DNA of the CDR3: TGCGCCAGCAGCCTACGGTTGGACAGGGCAGGTGGCTACACCTTC.

This clonotype showed up just a few times. The chain couples TRBV20-1 to TRBJ1-5; no clear D gene. The CDR3 is 15 residues long. V lost 4 bases to trimming and J lost 4 bases, with 17 bases between them. In germline, CDR1 is DFQATT, CDR2 SNEGSKA (reference sequence). Here the CDR3 DNA reads TGCAGTGCTAAACAAATCGGGTTGGGGAATCAGCCCCAGCATTTT. Translated, it gives CSAKQIGLGNQPQHF.

The chain combines TRBV24-1 with TRBJ2-1, with 9 bases matching TRBD2. V trimming: 3 bases; J trimming: 10 bases; junction bases outside the gene matches: 3. Looked up from germline, CDR1 is KGHDR and CDR2 is SFDVKD. There are 13 residues in the CDR3. CDR3 DNA sequence: TGTGCCACCAGTGATGGCGCGGGAGGGGAGCAGTTCTTC. Encoded protein: CATSDGAGGEQFF.

J is TRBJ2-7 and V is TRBV5-1; D remains unclear. V was shortened by 5 bases and J by 3 bases, with 6 bases between the two germline ends. Germline lookup yields CDR1 SGHRS and CDR2 YFSETQ. The CDR3 consists of 11 residues. This CDR3 reads CASRGYYEQYV. For the CDR3, the DNA is TGCGCCAGCAGGGGGTACTACGAGCAGTACGTC.

CDR3 coding DNA: TGTGCCAGCAGCTTAAGAGGCTGGCAGCAAGAGACCCAGTACTTC. It is translated as CASSLRGWQQETQYF. J is TRBJ2-5 and V is TRBV7-9; D is undetermined. The germline gives CDR1 SEHNR, CDR2 FQNEAQ (reference sequence). Trimming took off 2 bases at V and 2 bases at J, with 12 bases between the two ends. The CDR3 runs to 15 residues.

This rearrangement joins TRBV29-1 to TRBJ2-3, with D hard to call. V shed 7 bases and J shed 11 bases, with 16 bases lying between them. Germline V CDR1 and CDR2: SQVTM, ANQGSEA. There are 11 residues in the CDR3. DNA for the CDR3: TGCAGCGGTCAGATTAGTCCAGAGCAGTATTTT. Translation: CSGQISPEQYF.

This clonotype was recorded many times. This CDR3 reads CASSPRLAIGNEQFF. Here the CDR3 DNA reads TGCGCCAGCAGTCCCCGACTAGCTATCGGGAATGAGCAGTTCTTC. The chain combines TRBV10-1 with TRBJ2-1; 7 nucleotides align to TRBD2. CDR1 and CDR2 (germline): WNHNN, SYGVQD (reference sequence). The junction had 11 bases not matched to a gene; V was cut back by 5 bases and J by 7 bases. The CDR3 spans 15 residues.

This clonotype was observed a handful of times. The chain joins TRBV19 to TRBJ1-1; D unresolved. Trimming stripped 7 bases from V and 1 base from J, with 13 bases between. Germline loops: CDR1 LNHDA, CDR2 SQIVND (reference sequence). The CDR3 contains 14 residues. The CDR3 protein is CASNWDGGNTEAFF. CDR3 coding DNA: TGTGCCAGTAATTGGGATGGAGGGAACACTGAAGCTTTCTTT.

This clonotype was recorded at least ten times. The chain uses TRBV3-1 and TRBJ1-5; 10 bases fit TRBD1. The CDR3 extends over 15 amino acids. The J segment lost 4 bases and the V segment lost 5 bases, leaving 5 bases of the junction unmatched. Germline assignment: CDR1 LGHDT and CDR2 YNNKEL (reference sequence). CDR3 sequence: CASSSTGGGNQPQHF. In DNA, the CDR3 is TGTGCCAGCAGCTCGACAGGGGGCGGGAATCAGCCCCAGCATTTT.

V and J are TRBV19 and TRBJ1-5; TRBD1 matches at 11 bases. V lost 4 bases to trimming and J lost 5 bases; unmatched junction nucleotides: 7. From germline, CDR1 is LNHDA and CDR2 SQIVND (reference sequence). This CDR3 region has 16 residues. Here the CDR3 DNA reads TGTGCCAGTAGTACCCCCGGGACAGGGGGGGATCAGCCCCAGCATTTT. The encoded protein is CASSTPGTGGDQPQHF.

This clonotype was observed at least ten times. The chain carries TRBV2 and TRBJ2-3; D gene ambiguous. Germline values: CDR1 SNHLY, CDR2 FYNNEI. Trimming pared 4 bases from V and 4 bases from J, leaving 9 bases between. The CDR3 covers 13 residues. The CDR3 nucleotides are TGTGCCAGCAGTGTGTGGGTTGCAGATACGCAGTATTTT. This sequence encodes CASSVWVADTQYF.